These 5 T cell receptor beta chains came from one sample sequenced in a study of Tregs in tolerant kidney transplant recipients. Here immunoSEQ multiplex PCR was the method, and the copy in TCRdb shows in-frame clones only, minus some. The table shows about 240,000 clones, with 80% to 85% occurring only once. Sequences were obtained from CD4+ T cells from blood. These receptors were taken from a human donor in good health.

The CDR3, as DNA: TGTGCCAGTAGTATGGGAGGCTCCGGCTATGGCTACACCTTC. Amino acid sequence: CASSMGGSGYGYTF. The genes are TRBV19 and TRBJ1-2; D gene ambiguous. Trimming left V 3 bases short and J 4 bases short, with 12 bases between. Germline V lookup: CDR1 LNHDA, CDR2 SQIVND (reference sequence). The CDR3 is 14 residues long.

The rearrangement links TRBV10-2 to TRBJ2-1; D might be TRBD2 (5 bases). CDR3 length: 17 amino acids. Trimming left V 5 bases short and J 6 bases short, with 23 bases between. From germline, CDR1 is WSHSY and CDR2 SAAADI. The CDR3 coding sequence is TGCGCCAGCAGTAGTGAGATCCGCGGATGGGCGGGCAATGAGCAGTTCTTC. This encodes CASSSEIRGWAGNEQFF.

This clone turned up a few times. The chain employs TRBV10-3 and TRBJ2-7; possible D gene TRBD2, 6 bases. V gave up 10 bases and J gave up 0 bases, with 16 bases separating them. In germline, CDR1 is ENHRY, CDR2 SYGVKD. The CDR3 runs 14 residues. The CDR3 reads CATLPSAISYEQYF. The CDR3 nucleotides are TGTGCCACGCTACCTAGCGCAATCTCCTACGAGCAGTACTTC.

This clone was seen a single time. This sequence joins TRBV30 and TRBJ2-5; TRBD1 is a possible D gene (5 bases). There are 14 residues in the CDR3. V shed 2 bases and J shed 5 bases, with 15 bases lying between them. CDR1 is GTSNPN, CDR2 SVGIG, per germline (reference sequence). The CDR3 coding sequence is TGTGCCTGGAGTCCCGACAGTGTTCGGGAGACCCAGTACTTC. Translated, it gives CAWSPDSVRETQYF.

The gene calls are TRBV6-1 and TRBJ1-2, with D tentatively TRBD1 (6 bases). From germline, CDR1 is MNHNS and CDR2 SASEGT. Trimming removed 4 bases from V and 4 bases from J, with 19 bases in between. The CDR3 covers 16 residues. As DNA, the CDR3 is TGTGCCAGCAGTGGCTACAGGGCTTTGTTCCTCTATGGCTACACCTTC. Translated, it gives CASSGYRALFLYGYTF.